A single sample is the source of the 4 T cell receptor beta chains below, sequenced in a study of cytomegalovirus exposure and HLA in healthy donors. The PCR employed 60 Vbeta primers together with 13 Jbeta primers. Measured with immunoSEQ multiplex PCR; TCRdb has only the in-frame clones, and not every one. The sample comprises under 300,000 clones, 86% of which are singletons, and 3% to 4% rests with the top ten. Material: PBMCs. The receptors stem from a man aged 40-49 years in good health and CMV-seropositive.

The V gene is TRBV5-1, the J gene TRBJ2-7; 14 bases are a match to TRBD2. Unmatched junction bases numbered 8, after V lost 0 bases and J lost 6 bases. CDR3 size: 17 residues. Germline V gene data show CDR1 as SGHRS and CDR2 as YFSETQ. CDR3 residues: CASSLVGGLAGGFEQYF. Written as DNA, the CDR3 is TGCGCCAGCAGCTTGGTGGGTGGACTAGCGGGAGGATTCGAGCAGTACTTC.

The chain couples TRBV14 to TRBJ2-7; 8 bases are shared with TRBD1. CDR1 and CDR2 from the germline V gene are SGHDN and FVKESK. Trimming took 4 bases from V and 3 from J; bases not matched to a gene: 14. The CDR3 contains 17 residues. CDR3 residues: CASSPNGWTGLNYEQYF. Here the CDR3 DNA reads TGTGCCAGCAGCCCAAACGGATGGACAGGGCTAAACTACGAGCAGTACTTC.

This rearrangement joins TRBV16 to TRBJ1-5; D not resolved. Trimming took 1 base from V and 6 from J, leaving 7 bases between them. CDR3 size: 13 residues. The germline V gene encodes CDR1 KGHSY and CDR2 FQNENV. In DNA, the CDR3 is TGTGCCAGCAGCCAATATCTCCTTCAGCCCCAGCATTTT. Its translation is CASSQYLLQPQHF.

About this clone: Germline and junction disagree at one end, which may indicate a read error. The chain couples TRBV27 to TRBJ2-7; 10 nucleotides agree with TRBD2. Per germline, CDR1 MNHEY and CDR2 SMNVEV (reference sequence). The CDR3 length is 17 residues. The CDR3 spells CASSISFGGTSVHEQYF. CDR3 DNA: TGTGCCAGCAGTATATCGTTTGGGGGGACTAGCGTCCACGAGCAGTACTTC.